The entry below describes one T cell receptor beta chain. Antigen unknown. This sample stems from a study of OX40 agonist ivuxolimab in advanced cancers. Study results and caveats: Patients with a partial response at 0.1-3.0 mg/kg had among the lowest clonal expansion.

Here immunoSEQ multiplex PCR was the method, and the copy in TCRdb shows in-frame clones only, minus some. The sample holds around 19,000 clones, approximately 85% seen once. Source: CD4+ or CD8+ T cells sorted from blood, taken in a trial of the OX40 agonist ivuxolimab. This TCR was sampled from an adult with an advanced solid tumor such as melanoma, head and neck, liver or kidney cancer.

CDR3 sequence: CASSLPPGQGKTDTQYF. In DNA form, the CDR3 reads TGTGCCAGCAGCCTTCCTCCGGGACAGGGTAAAACAGATACGCAGTATTTT. The V gene is TRBV13, the J gene TRBJ2-3; 9 bases line up with TRBD1. The junction had 12 bases not matched to a gene; V was cut back by 5 bases and J by 3 bases. CDR3 length: 17 residues. Germline V CDR1 and CDR2: PRHDT, FYEKMQ (reference sequence).